The 20 T cell receptor beta chains below were found in one sample sequenced in a study of shared clonotypes between healthy human individuals. Here immunoSEQ multiplex PCR was the method, and the copy in TCRdb shows in-frame clones only, minus some. The profile covers some 680,000 clones, with around 73% appearing a single time and roughly 2% taken by the ten largest. The sample taken for sequencing was memory CD4+ T cells sorted from blood. The subset denotes: CD45RA-negative fraction. The receptors were sampled from a woman in her 30s in good health.

This chain connects TRBV7-9 to TRBJ1-1; D possibly corresponds to TRBD1 (5 bases). CDR3 size: 14 residues. The germline V gene encodes CDR1 SEHNR and CDR2 FQNEAQ (reference sequence). The germline V and J ends were trimmed by 3 bases and 6 bases, with 14 bases remaining between them. The CDR3 loop reads CASSLYQGGAEAFF. The CDR3 DNA reads as TGTGCCAGCAGCTTGTACCAGGGAGGCGCTGAAGCTTTCTTT.

In this sample, this clone turned up once. V gene TRBV19 combines with J gene TRBJ1-4, with TRBD1 matching 7 bases. J was trimmed by 11 bases and V by 7 bases; bases with no gene match: 10. The CDR3 consists of 13 residues. Germline V gene data show CDR1 as LNHDA and CDR2 as SQIVND (reference sequence). CDR3 nucleotides: TGTGCCAGTATGGGGACAGTCGGCCACAAACTGTTTTTT. Residues: CASMGTVGHKLFF. Looking up the rest from reference TRBV19 and TRBJ1-4 gives the full variable domain: DGGITQSPKYLFRKEGQNVTLSCEQNLNHDAMYWYRQDPGQGLRLIYYSQIVNDFQKGDIAEGYSVSREKKESFPLTVTSAQKNPTAFYLCASMGTVGHKLFFGSGTQLSVL.

The rearrangement uses TRBV18 and TRBJ2-7; D possibly matches TRBD1 or TRBD2 (6 bases each). In germline, CDR1 is KGHSH, CDR2 LQKENI. The CDR3 has 16 amino acids. The V gene lost 2 bases and the J gene lost 5 bases, with 19 bases spanning the gap. The CDR3 sequence: CASSPREDSPRNEQYF. DNA for the CDR3: TGTGCCAGCTCACCAAGGGAGGACAGCCCTCGGAACGAGCAGTACTTC.

V usage is TRBV4-1 and J usage is TRBJ2-7, with D unresolved. CDR1 and CDR2 (germline): MGHRA, YSYEKL. There are 13 residues in the CDR3. Trimming took off 0 bases at V and 7 bases at J, with 10 bases between the two ends. In nucleotides, the CDR3 is TGCGCCAGCAGCCAAGATATGGGGATAGAGCAGTACTTC. It is translated as CASSQDMGIEQYF.

The V gene is TRBV28, the J gene TRBJ1-3; no clear D gene. Germline CDR1 and CDR2: MDHEN and SYDVKM. The CDR3 loop spans 14 amino acids. Trimming took off 5 bases at V and 1 base at J, with 9 bases between the two ends. DNA for the CDR3: TGTGCCAGCAGTCCGCCGGATTCTGGAAACACCATATATTTT. Protein: CASSPPDSGNTIYF.

V usage is TRBV2 and J usage is TRBJ2-2; D may be TRBD1 (5 bases). Germline V gene data show CDR1 as SNHLY and CDR2 as FYNNEI. There are 13 residues in the CDR3. Trimming removed 6 bases at V and 7 bases at J, with 12 bases between. The CDR3 DNA is TGTGCCAGCAGACGGCAGGGCAGCGGGGAGCTGTTTTTT. Residues: CASRRQGSGELFF.

V and J are TRBV18 and TRBJ1-1; D gene uncertain. Germline V CDR1 and CDR2: KGHSH, LQKENI. The CDR3 has 13 residues. The V end was cut by 11 bases, the J end by 0 bases, with 13 bases between. CDR3 sequence reads: CAGTVEMNTEAFF. In nucleotides, the CDR3 is TGTGCCGGTACTGTGGAGATGAACACTGAAGCTTTCTTT.

V and J are TRBV7-9 and TRBJ2-5; D perhaps matches TRBD1 (6 bases). Between the trimmed V and J ends, which lost 2 bases and 2 bases, there was a span of 15 bases. In germline, CDR1 is SEHNR, CDR2 FQNEAQ (reference sequence). CDR3 size: 16 residues. The chain's CDR3 is CASSLPLGRGQETQYF. For the CDR3, the DNA is TGTGCCAGCAGCTTACCTTTAGGCAGGGGACAAGAGACCCAGTACTTC. The full variable domain, in which reference TRBV7-9 and TRBJ2-5 provide the parts outside the CDR3, is DTGVSQNPRHKITKRGQNVTFRCDPISEHNRLYWYRQTLGQGPEFLTYFQNEAQLEKSRLLSDRFSAERPKGSFSTLEIQRTEQGDSAMYLCASSLPLGRGQETQYFGPGTRLLVL.

For this clone: Other DNA variants within this sample encode the same CDR3. V is TRBV28 and J is TRBJ2-1, with 13 positions matching TRBD2. The V and J ends lost 5 bases and 7 bases, in that order; junction bases with no gene match: 5. Per the germline V gene, CDR1 is MDHEN and CDR2 is SYDVKM. This CDR3 has 15 residues. CDR3 sequence reads: CASSETSGRRNEQFF. CDR3 coding DNA: TGTGCCAGCAGTGAGACTAGCGGGAGGAGGAATGAGCAGTTCTTC. Full variable domain (rest looked up from reference TRBV28 and TRBJ2-1): DVKVTQSSRYLVKRTGEKVFLECVQDMDHENMFWYRQDPGLGLRLIYFSYDVKMKEKGDIPEGYSVSREKKERFSLILESASTNQTSMYLCASSETSGRRNEQFFGPGTRLTVL.

The chain employs TRBV27 and TRBJ2-5; no definite D call. V was trimmed by 2 bases and J by 5 bases, leaving 9 bases between them. Germline V gene data show CDR1 as MNHEY and CDR2 as SMNVEV (reference sequence). This CDR3 is built from 13 residues. The CDR3 bases are TGTGCCAGCAGTTTAAACGTCGGCGAGACCCAGTACTTC. It yields the protein CASSLNVGETQYF.

V gene TRBV27 combines with J gene TRBJ2-3; 11 bases are a match to TRBD2. The germline V gene encodes CDR1 MNHEY and CDR2 SMNVEV (reference sequence). V gave up 5 bases and J gave up 2 bases; unmatched junction bases: 21. The length of the CDR3 is 21 residues. CDR3 loop: CASSPYTTSGMPLRHTDTQYF. CDR3 nucleotide sequence: TGTGCCAGCAGTCCCTATACGACTAGCGGGATGCCCCTCCGGCACACAGATACGCAGTATTTT.

This clone was counted a few times. This chain links TRBV6-1 with TRBJ1-1; TRBD1 aligns across 7 bases. Germline loops: CDR1 MNHNS, CDR2 SASEGT. V dropped 3 bases and J dropped 1; count of bases not matched to a gene: 8. This CDR3 is 16 amino acids long. The DNA of the CDR3 is TGTGCCAGCAGTGACCCTCCGGGACAGAGGAACACTGAAGCTTTCTTT. Translation gives CASSDPPGQRNTEAFF.

This clone was found once. Different DNA sequences within this sample yield the same CDR3. The J gene is TRBJ2-7, the V gene TRBV6-1; 12 bases line up with TRBD2. Looked up from germline, CDR1 is MNHNS and CDR2 is SASEGT. V shed 6 bases, J shed 1 base, and the junction held 4 bases outside the gene matches. CDR3 length equals 15 residues. The CDR3: CASSPGTSGSYEQYF. The CDR3 nucleotides are TGTGCCAGCAGCCCCGGGACTAGCGGGTCCTACGAGCAGTACTTC.

This chain joins TRBV7-9 and TRBJ1-2; TRBD1 is a possible D gene (5 bases). Trimming shortened V by 1 base and J by 4 bases, and 10 bases separated the two germline ends. Germline CDR1 and CDR2: SEHNR and FQNEAQ (reference sequence). The CDR3 runs 14 residues. CDR3 bases: TGTGCCAGCAGCTTAGAGGGACGGACCTATGGCTACACCTTC. The encoded protein is CASSLEGRTYGYTF.

This clone has only one observation. The rearrangement joins TRBV28 to TRBJ1-2; unclear D gene. CDR3 size: 13 residues. V shed 11 bases and J shed 2 bases, with 15 bases lying between them. Germline CDR1 MDHEN, CDR2 SYDVKM. The CDR3 bases are TGTGCCTCCCGTGGGCGGGAAAACTATGGCTACACCTTC. This codes for CASRGRENYGYTF.

This clone was found a few times. The CDR3 loop is CSAAKGETQYF. In DNA, the CDR3 is TGCAGTGCCGCGAAGGGAGAGACCCAGTACTTC. The chain links TRBV20-1 to TRBJ2-5; D gene ambiguous. The CDR3 totals 11 residues. The germline V and J ends were trimmed by 6 bases and 4 bases, with 9 bases remaining between them. Looked up from germline, CDR1 is DFQATT and CDR2 is SNEGSKA (reference sequence).

CDR3 sequence reads: CASSQEYGYTF. The CDR3 bases are TGTGCCAGCAGCCAGGAGTATGGCTACACCTTC. The chain carries TRBV2 and TRBJ1-2, with no clear D. The V end was cut by 6 bases, the J end by 5 bases, with 7 bases between. The CDR3 sequence is 11 residues long. Germline V lookup: CDR1 SNHLY, CDR2 FYNNEI.

This sequence joins TRBV2 and TRBJ1-4; D remains ambiguous. The germline CDR1 and CDR2 sequences are SNHLY and FYNNEI. V was cut by 7 bases and J by 7 bases, with 19 bases left in between. This CDR3 is 15 amino acids long. The CDR3 spells CASMTDGLAGEKLFF. The CDR3 DNA sequence: TGTGCCAGCATGACCGACGGCCTAGCTGGTGAAAAACTGTTTTTT.

The chain uses TRBV5-6 and TRBJ2-2; D is possibly TRBD2 (5 bases). CDR1 and CDR2 from the germline V gene are SGHDT and YYEEEE. The V end was cut by 2 bases, the J end by 2 bases, with 10 bases between. The CDR3 consists of 15 residues. The CDR3 DNA is TGTGCCAGCAGCTTATTACTAGATAACACCGGGGAGCTGTTTTTT. Residues: CASSLLLDNTGELFF.

The gene calls are TRBV5-1 and TRBJ2-5, with D perhaps TRBD1 or TRBD2 (7 bases each). V was pared by 4 bases and J by 3 bases, with 10 bases between. CDR3 length: 13 residues. Germline V CDR1 and CDR2: SGHRS, YFSETQ. In nucleotides, the CDR3 is TGCGCCAGCAGCCCAGGGGGGGAAGAGACCCAGTACTTC. Translating it yields CASSPGGEETQYF.